This T cell receptor beta chain appears in the sequencing data of a study of control samples from healthy donors and cancer patients. Germline CDR1 is ENHRY and CDR2 is SYGVKD. The ends lost 6 bases at V and 3 bases at J; junction bases unmatched: 6. The length of the CDR3 is 14 residues. The protocol was immunoSEQ multiplex PCR, while the TCRdb copy is restricted to in-frame clones and leaves out a portion. The sample includes some 150,000 clones, 85% to 95% of them seen just once. The sequencing sample was made of PBMCs. This TCR came from a man aged 55-75 years with colorectal cancer. The chain employs TRBV10-3 and TRBJ2-7, with TRBD1 identical over 9 bases. In DNA, the CDR3 is TGTGCCATCAGCTCCGGGACAGGGATCTACGAGCAGTACTTC. The encoded protein is CAISSGTGIYEQYF.